This section outlines one T cell receptor beta chain sequence together with its context. This specimen belongs to a study of blood T cell repertoires in COVID-19. As for the study in general: PBMCs, B-cell-depleted T cells, or T cells were the source of the cDNA or gDNA that made up the material.

Cohorts were determined from participant-reported clinical history. Assay: immunoSEQ multiplex PCR; the TCRdb copy retains only in-frame clones and omits some. The sample contains 300,000 to 350,000 clones, about 90% of which appear only once. What was sequenced was PBMCs or T cells enriched from blood (not recorded which). This TCR derives from a man aged 25-45 years who had recovered from COVID-19.

In DNA, the CDR3 is TGTGCCAGCAGCCCCACAGGGAATCAGCAGTTCTTC. Translating gives CASSPTGNQQFF. The rearrangement links TRBV12-3 or TRBV12-4 to TRBJ2-1; a weak D match, TRBD1 (6 bases). V lost 6 bases and J lost 11, with 14 bases in between. The CDR3 consists of 12 residues.